The TCR beta chain described here comes from a study of OX40 agonist ivuxolimab in advanced cancers. The study, taken as a whole, reports: Which antigen the expanded peripheral T cells recognized is unknown.

V lost 5 bases, J lost 3 bases, and 14 bases lay in between. The CDR3 spans 16 residues. CDR1 SGHVS and CDR2 FQNEAQ come from the germline V gene. Notes on this clone: What it binds is not known.

Here immunoSEQ multiplex PCR was the method, and the copy in TCRdb shows in-frame clones only, minus some. The data show some 75,000 clones, with roughly 84% seen just once and around 0.78% held by the top ten. The sequencing used CD4+ or CD8+ T cells sorted from blood, collected in a trial of the OX40 agonist ivuxolimab. This receptor was taken from an adult with an advanced solid tumor such as melanoma, head and neck, liver or kidney cancer. The chain is built from TRBV7-8 and TRBJ1-6; D not certain. The DNA for the CDR3 is TGTGCCAGCAGCCTTGAATCGGGCCTCTATAATTCACCCCTCCACTTT. It is translated as CASSLESGLYNSPLHF.